This TCR beta chain was sequenced for a study of blood T cell repertoires in COVID-19. As for the study in general: Material from acute and convalescent COVID-19 was sourced from the United States, Italy and Spain. PBMCs, B-cell-depleted T cells, or T cells were the source of the cDNA or gDNA that made up the material.

The germline CDR1 and CDR2 sequences are LGHDT and YNNKEL (reference sequence). The V and J ends lost 4 bases and 0 bases, in that order; junction bases with no gene match: 5. There are 16 residues in the CDR3. Authors' methods: Reference gene primer amplification in the assay estimated nucleated cell counts. TCRdb's table, derived via immunoSEQ multiplex PCR, lists solely in-frame clones and lacks some. V and J calls and clone size come straight from that table; D and trimming were deduced from the DNA. The sample contains about 140,000 clones, 65% to 90% of which appear only once. This clone was detected only once.

The chain joins TRBV3-1 (or the pseudogene TRBV3-2) to TRBJ1-3; 8 bases map to TRBD1. Sequenced sample: peripheral blood. The receptor's source is a man in his fifties with acute or convalescent COVID-19. The CDR3 nucleotides are TGTGCCAGCAGCCTCCGGACAGGGAGCTCTGGAAACACCATATATTTT. It encodes CASSLRTGSSGNTIYF.